This T cell receptor (beta chain) was identified during a study of somatic mutations in cytotoxic T cells in rheumatoid arthritis (dated by TCRdb to the late 2010s). Background on the whole study: Before any treatment started and right after they were diagnosed, patients gave peripheral blood samples (about 30 ml EDTA). The median ages of the patient and control groups were essentially identical. A FACSAria II or Sony SH800 was used to flow-sort some V beta antibody-stained T-cell populations at nearly 100% purity, and TCRB sequencing was also done on sorted V beta1+ cells. For 60 or so rheumatoid arthritis patients and 20 healthy controls, TCRB deep sequencing was carried out. Whether expanded CD8+ T-cell clones in untreated, newly diagnosed rheumatoid arthritis carry somatic mutations was the study question, and clonality was characterized with TCRB deep sequencing.

Overall study results and their limits: Viral specificity could not be ruled out by absence from virus-specific databases, and the antigen targets of the expanded CD8+ clones remained unknown. In about an eighth of the roughly 60 patients the largest CD8+ clone exceeded 20% of CD8+ cells, and several identical CD8+ TCRB sequences were shared between blood and synovial fluid. CD8+ T-cell clonality did not differ significantly between rheumatoid arthritis patients and age-matched healthy controls. Healthy controls showed no age-related increase in CD8+ clonality, whereas patients did (Spearman r of about 0.52).

The immunoSEQ assay was applied to genomic DNA for TCRB CDR3 sequencing. Per the source publication's procedure: Published virus-specific TCRB sequences were compared with patient CD8+ clones larger than 1%, and only a few matches were found. The analyses included only productive TCRB rearrangements. Defining a clone by its unique TCRB CDR3 sequence, the study calculated clonality as a productive clonality index derived from Shannon entropy. Repertoire overlap between two samples was calculated from the template counts of each clone relative to total templates per sample. A correlation with a Spearman r of over 0.55 was found between V-gene usage by flow cytometry and V-gene usage by TCRB sequencing. TCRdb holds this immuneACCESS table with in-frame rearrangements only. Some clones are missing; in checked studies, unresolved V genes explain under half, and the rest has no known cause. V, J and clone size are those of that table, while D and trimming were read from the DNA. The sample data list about 18,000 clones, and about 80% of these were observed just once. About 30% of the sample rests with the top ten.

Comment on this clone: It has no known antigen specificity. Base qualities are not provided; no much larger clone lies one nucleotide away. The same CDR3 arises from other DNA sequences in this sample as well.

CD4+ and CD8+ cells were isolated by positive magnetic bead selection on an AutoMACS, and purity was checked by flow cytometry. Clonal expansions were first screened by flow cytometry with a TCR V beta antibody panel, then characterized by TCRB deep sequencing of sorted CD8+ fractions. Peripheral blood mononuclear cells were obtained using density gradient separation with Ficoll-Paque PLUS. Using Nucleospin Tissue or Tissue XS kits, DNA was extracted from CD4-enriched, CD8-enriched or PBMC samples, with quantification by a Qubit 2.0 fluorometer. The clonotype was recovered from an adult with rheumatoid arthritis. Sequences were obtained from CD8+ T cells sorted from blood.

The nucleotide sequence reads as follows: TGTGCCAGCAGCTTAACGGCAGGGGTACTACATACGCAGTATTTT. Its translation reads: CASSLTAGVLHTQYF. Recombination connected TRBV11-1 to TRBJ2-3, with TRBD1 as a weak D call on 6 bases. Per the germline V gene (reference sequence), SGHAT is the CDR1 and FQDESV is the CDR2. There are 15 amino acids in the CDR3, from cysteine to phenylalanine inclusive. The entry retains the CDR3 DNA only, 45 bases that are in frame from base 1. V is reduced by 2 bases and J by 7 bases, leaving a spacing of 16 bases between them.